This T cell receptor beta chain originates from a study of OX40 agonist ivuxolimab in advanced cancers. General observations from the study: Among the lowest peripheral clonal expansion occurred in 0.1-3.0 mg/kg partial responders. On average, CD8+ T cells showed a greater number of expanded clones than CD4+.

Comments on this clone: What it binds is unknown.

The protocol was immunoSEQ multiplex PCR, while the TCRdb copy is restricted to in-frame clones and leaves out a portion. The table includes around 95,000 clones, around 93% detected once. Per the germline V gene, CDR1 is LNHNV and CDR2 is YYDKDF (reference sequence). The CDR3 contains 16 residues. Trimming took off 4 bases at V and 4 bases at J, with 19 bases between the two ends. The source was CD4+ or CD8+ T cells sorted from blood, collected in a trial of the OX40 agonist ivuxolimab. The sequence derives from an adult with an advanced solid tumor such as melanoma, head and neck, liver or kidney cancer. The chain recombines TRBV15 with TRBJ1-1, with D possibly matching TRBD1 (5 bases). The CDR3 DNA follows: TGTGCCACCAGCAACCGACCTTTAGTGGGGGGCACTGAAGCTTTCTTT. Its translation: CATSNRPLVGGTEAFF.